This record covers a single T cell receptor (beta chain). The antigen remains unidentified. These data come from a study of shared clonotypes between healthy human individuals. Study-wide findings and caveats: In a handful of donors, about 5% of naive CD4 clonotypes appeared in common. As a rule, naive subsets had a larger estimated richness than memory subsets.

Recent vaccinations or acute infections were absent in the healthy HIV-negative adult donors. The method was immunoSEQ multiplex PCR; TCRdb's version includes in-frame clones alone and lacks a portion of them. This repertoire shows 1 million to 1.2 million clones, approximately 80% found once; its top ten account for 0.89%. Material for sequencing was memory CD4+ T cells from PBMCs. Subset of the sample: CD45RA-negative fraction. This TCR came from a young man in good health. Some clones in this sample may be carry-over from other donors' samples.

CDR3 bases: TGTGCCAGCAATACGCCGACAGAGCCCTATCAGCCCCAGCATTTT. This translates into CASNTPTEPYQPQHF. The chain employs TRBV28 and TRBJ1-5; possible D gene TRBD1, 5 bases. Looked up from germline, CDR1 is MDHEN and CDR2 is SYDVKM. This CDR3 is 15 amino acids long. With 7 bases removed from V and 5 bases from J, the gap between germline ends came to 18 bases.